This T cell receptor beta chain was found in a study of T cell responses to AZD1222 COVID-19 vaccine. The study's findings and limits: Vaccination with two AZD1222 doses was followed by a rise in Spike-specific TCR breadth and depth. Reportedly, close to half of spike-specific TCRs are directed against unmutated variant regions. Donors were chiefly white British, with a greater number of females, and clonal diversity was perhaps underestimated. Distributed over spike, vaccine-associated CD4 TCRs predominated at 160-218 and 743-854.

Notes on this clone: Its antigen is unknown.

Deletions cut 4 bases from V and 6 bases from J, with 17 bases between. Germline loops: CDR1 SGHTS, CDR2 YDEGEE. The CDR3 spans 15 residues. Sequenced by immunoSEQ multiplex PCR; TCRdb stores in-frame clones only, minus some. Counted here are 130,000 to 150,000 clones, approximately 89% occurring once; the ten biggest clones make up roughly 2%. This specimen consisted of peripheral blood, obtained on day 0 of AZD1222 vaccination. The J gene is TRBJ2-1, the V gene TRBV5-8; D perhaps matches TRBD2 (6 bases). This TCR came from an adult in good health. Here the CDR3 DNA reads TGTGCCAGCAGCATGGGACTTAGCGCGGGCAATGAGCAGTTCTTC. It codes for CASSMGLSAGNEQFF.